This T cell receptor (beta chain) appears in the sequencing data of a study of shared clonotypes between healthy human individuals. Study-wide context: The plates for each donor numbered three CD4 naive, three CD4 memory, two CD8 naive and one CD8 memory. Regarding the study as a whole: Shared clonotypes across all four donors exceeded non-shared ones in generation probability. Four donors had 5% to 6.5% of their naive CD4 clonotypes in common.

The naive CD8 fraction comprised CD45RO-negative cells positively selected for CCR7 and excluded terminally differentiated effector memory CD45RA+ cells. Here immunoSEQ multiplex PCR was the method, and the copy in TCRdb shows in-frame clones only, minus some. The sample holds fewer than 700,000 clones, 85% to 95% seen once. A remark on this clone: Its specificity is not known.

Germline lookup yields CDR1 SNHLY and CDR2 FYNNEI. This CDR3 is built from 16 residues. V was pared by 1 base and J by 1 base, with 4 bases of the junction left unmatched. The sequence was collected from a woman in her 30s in good health. Sequencing was performed on naive CD8+ T cells sorted from blood. The chain uses TRBV2 and TRBJ2-5; 9 positions agree with TRBD2. CDR3 sequence (DNA): TGTGCCAGCAGTGAAGTAGCGGGAGACCCCCAAGAGACCCAGTACTTC. It encodes CASSEVAGDPQETQYF.